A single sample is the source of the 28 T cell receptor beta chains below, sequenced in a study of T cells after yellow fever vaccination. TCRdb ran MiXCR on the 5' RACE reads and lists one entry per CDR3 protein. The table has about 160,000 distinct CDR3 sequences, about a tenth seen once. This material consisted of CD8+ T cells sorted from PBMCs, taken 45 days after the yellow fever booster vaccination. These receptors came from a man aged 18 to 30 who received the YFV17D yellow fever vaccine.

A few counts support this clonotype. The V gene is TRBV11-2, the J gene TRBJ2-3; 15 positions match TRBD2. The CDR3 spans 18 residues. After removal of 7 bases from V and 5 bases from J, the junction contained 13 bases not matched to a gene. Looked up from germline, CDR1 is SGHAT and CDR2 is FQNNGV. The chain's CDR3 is CASKSGTSGGPEVDTQYF. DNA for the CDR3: TGTGCCAGCAAGTCCGGGACTAGCGGGGGGCCTGAGGTAGATACGCAGTATTTT.

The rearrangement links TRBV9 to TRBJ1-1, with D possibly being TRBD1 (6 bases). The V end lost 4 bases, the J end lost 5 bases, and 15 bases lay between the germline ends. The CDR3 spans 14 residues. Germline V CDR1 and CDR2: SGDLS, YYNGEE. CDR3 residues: CASSPDRRGTEAFF. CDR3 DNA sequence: TGTGCCAGCAGCCCCGATAGGAGGGGGACTGAAGCTTTCTTT.

The CDR3 DNA reads TGTGCCAGCAGCGATGAAAACACAGATACGCAGTATTTT. This encodes CASSDENTDTQYF. This chain uses TRBV7-8 with TRBJ2-3; D not resolved. The CDR3 length is 13 residues. Trimming shortened V by 5 bases and J by 2 bases, and 8 bases separated the two germline ends. Germline V gives CDR1 SGHVS, CDR2 FQNEAQ. Together with reference TRBV7-8 and TRBJ2-3, the CDR3 gives the full variable domain: GAGVSQSPRYKVAKRGQDVALRCDPISGHVSLFWYQQALGQGPEFLTYFQNEAQLDKSGLPSDRFFAERPEGSVSTLKIQRTQQEDSAVYLCASSDENTDTQYFGPGTRLTVL.

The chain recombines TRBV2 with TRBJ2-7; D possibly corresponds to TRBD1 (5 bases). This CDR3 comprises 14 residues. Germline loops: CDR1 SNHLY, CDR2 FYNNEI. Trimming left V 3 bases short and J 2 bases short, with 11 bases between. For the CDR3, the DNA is TGTGCCAGCAGTGAGGGGCAGCAGGCCTACGAGCAGTACTTC. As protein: CASSEGQQAYEQYF.

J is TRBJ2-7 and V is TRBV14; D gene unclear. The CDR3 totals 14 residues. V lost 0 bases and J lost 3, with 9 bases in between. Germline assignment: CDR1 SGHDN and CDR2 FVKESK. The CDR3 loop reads CASSQEQVIYEQYF. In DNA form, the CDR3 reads TGTGCCAGCAGCCAAGAGCAGGTGATCTACGAGCAGTACTTC.

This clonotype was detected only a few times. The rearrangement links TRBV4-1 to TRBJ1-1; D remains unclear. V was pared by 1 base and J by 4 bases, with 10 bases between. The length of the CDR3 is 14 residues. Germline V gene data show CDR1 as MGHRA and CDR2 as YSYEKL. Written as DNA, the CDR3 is TGCGCCAGCAGCCAAGTCGGGAAGGGCACTGAAGCTTTCTTT. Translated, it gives CASSQVGKGTEAFF.

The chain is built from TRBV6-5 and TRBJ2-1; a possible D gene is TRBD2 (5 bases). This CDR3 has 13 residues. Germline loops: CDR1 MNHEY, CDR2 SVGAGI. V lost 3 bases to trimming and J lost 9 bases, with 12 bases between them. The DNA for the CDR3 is TGTGCCAGCAGTTATACATCTGAGGGTGAGCAGTTCTTC. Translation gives CASSYTSEGEQFF.

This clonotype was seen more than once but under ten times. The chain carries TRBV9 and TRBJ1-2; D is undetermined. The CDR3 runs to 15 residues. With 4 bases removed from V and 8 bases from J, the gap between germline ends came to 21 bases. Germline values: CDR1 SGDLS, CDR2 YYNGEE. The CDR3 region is CASSPPLGGVQGYTF. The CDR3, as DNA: TGTGCCAGCAGCCCCCCTTTGGGAGGAGTCCAGGGCTACACCTTC.

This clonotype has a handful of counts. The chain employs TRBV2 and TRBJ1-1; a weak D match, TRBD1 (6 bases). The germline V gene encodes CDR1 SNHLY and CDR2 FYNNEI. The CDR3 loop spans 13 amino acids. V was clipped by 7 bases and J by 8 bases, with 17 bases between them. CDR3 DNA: TGTGCCAGCAAGGGGGAAGACCTCAGGGAAGCTTTCTTT. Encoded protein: CASKGEDLREAFF.

CDR3 coding DNA: TGTGCCAGCAGCTTGAGGGCAGTTGATTCTAATGTGGCTTTCTTT. It codes for CASSLRAVDSNVAFF. This sequence joins TRBV7-2 and TRBJ1-1; no clear D gene. The CDR3 has 15 amino acids. From germline, CDR1 is SGHTA and CDR2 FQGNSA. V was trimmed by 3 bases and J by 11 bases, leaving 22 bases between them.

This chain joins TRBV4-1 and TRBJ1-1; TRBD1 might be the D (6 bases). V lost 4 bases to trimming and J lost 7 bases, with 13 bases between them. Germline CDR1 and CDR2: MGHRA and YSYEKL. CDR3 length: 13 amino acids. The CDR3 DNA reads TGCGCCAGCAGCCGGATAGGACAGCGTGAAGCTTTCTTT. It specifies CASSRIGQREAFF.

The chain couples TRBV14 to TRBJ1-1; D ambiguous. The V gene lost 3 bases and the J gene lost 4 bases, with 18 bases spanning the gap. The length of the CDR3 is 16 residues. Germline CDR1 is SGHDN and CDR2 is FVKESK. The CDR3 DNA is TGTGCCAGCAGCCATTTTGGTAGGGTTTCCCTCACTGAAGCTTTCTTT. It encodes CASSHFGRVSLTEAFF.

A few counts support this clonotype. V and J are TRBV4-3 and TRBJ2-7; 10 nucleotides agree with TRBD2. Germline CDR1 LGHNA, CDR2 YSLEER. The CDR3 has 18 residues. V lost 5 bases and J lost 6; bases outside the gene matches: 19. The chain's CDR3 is CASSEIYRSSGGAVEQYF. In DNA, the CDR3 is TGCGCCAGCAGCGAGATCTACCGCTCGAGCGGGGGGGCTGTCGAGCAGTACTTC.

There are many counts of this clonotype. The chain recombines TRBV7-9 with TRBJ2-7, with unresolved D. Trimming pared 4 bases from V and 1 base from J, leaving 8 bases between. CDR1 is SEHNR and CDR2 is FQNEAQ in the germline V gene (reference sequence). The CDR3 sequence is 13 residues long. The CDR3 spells CASSSFGSYEQYV. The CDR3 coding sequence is TGTGCCAGCAGCTCCTTTGGGTCCTACGAGCAGTACGTC.

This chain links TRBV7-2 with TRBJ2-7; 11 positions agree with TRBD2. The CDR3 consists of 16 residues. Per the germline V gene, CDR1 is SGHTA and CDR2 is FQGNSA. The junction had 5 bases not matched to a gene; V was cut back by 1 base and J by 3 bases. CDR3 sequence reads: CASSLGVTSGDYEQYF. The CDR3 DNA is TGTGCCAGCAGCTTAGGCGTGACTAGCGGGGACTACGAGCAGTACTTC.

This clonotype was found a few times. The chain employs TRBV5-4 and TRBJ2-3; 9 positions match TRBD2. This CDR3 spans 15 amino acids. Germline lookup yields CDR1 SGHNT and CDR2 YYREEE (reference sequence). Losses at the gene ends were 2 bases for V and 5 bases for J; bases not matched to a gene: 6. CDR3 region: CASSFAGGPGDTQYF. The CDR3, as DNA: TGTGCCAGCAGCTTTGCGGGGGGGCCCGGAGATACGCAGTATTTT.

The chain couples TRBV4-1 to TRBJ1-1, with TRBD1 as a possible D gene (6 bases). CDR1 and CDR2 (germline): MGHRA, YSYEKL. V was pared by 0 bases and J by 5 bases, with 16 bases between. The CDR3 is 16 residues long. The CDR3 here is CASSQDISGGRTEAFF. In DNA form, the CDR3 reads TGCGCCAGCAGCCAAGATATCTCTGGGGGGCGGACTGAAGCTTTCTTT.

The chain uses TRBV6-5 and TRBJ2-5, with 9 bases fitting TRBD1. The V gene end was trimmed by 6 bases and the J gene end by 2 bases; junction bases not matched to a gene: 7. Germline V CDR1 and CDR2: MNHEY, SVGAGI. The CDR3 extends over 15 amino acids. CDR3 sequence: CASSRQGGVQETQYF. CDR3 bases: TGTGCCAGCAGCCGACAGGGGGGGGTACAAGAGACCCAGTACTTC.

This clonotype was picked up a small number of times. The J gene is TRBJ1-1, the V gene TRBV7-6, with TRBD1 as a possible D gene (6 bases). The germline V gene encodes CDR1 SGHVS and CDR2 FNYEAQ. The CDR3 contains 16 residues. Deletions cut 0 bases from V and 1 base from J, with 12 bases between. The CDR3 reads CASSLAPTGPNTEAFF. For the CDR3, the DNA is TGTGCCAGCAGCTTAGCTCCGACAGGACCGAACACTGAAGCTTTCTTT. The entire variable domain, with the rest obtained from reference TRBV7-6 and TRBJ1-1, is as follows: GAGVSQSPRYKVTKRGQDVALRCDPISGHVSLYWYRQALGQGPEFLTYFNYEAQQDKSGLPNDRFSAERPEGSISTLTIQRTEQRDSAMYRCASSLAPTGPNTEAFFGQGTRLTVV.

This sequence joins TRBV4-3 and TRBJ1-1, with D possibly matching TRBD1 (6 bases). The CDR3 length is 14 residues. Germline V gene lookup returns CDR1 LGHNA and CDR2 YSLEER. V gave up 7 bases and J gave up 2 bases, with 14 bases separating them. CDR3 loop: CASNRDTANTEAFF. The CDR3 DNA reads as TGCGCCAGCAACCGGGACACAGCAAACACTGAAGCTTTCTTT.

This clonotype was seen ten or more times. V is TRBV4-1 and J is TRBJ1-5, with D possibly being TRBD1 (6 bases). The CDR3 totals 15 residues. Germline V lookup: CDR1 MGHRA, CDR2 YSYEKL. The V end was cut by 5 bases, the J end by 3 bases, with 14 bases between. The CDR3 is CASSAGAGLNQPQHF. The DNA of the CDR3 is TGCGCCAGCAGCGCGGGGGCCGGACTCAATCAGCCCCAGCATTTT.

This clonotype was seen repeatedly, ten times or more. The CDR3 nucleotides are TGTGCCAGCACCCCCCGGGGGTCGGGCGAGACCCAGTACTTC. It codes for CASTPRGSGETQYF. This chain connects TRBV11-2 to TRBJ2-5; perhaps TRBD2 as D (6 bases). There are 14 residues in the CDR3. The V end was cut by 7 bases, the J end by 5 bases, with 17 bases between. Per the germline V gene, CDR1 is SGHAT and CDR2 is FQNNGV. The entire variable domain, with the rest obtained from reference TRBV11-2 and TRBJ2-5, is as follows: EAGVAQSPRYKIIEKRQSVAFWCNPISGHATLYWYQQILGQGPKLLIQFQNNGVVDDSQLPKDRFSAERLKGVDSTLKIQPAKLEDSAVYLCASTPRGSGETQYFGPGTRLLVL.

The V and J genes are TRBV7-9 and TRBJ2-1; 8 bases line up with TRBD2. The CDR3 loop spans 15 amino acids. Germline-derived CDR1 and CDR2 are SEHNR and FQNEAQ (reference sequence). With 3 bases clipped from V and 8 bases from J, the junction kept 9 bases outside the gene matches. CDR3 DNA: TGTGCCAGCAGCTTGAGTGGCGGGGGGAATTATGAGCAGTTCTTC. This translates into CASSLSGGGNYEQFF.

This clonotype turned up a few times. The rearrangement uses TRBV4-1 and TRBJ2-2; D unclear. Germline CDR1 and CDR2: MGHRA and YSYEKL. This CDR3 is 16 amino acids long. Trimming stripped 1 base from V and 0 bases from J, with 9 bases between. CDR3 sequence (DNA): TGCGCCAGCAGCCAAGTAGGTGACACGAACACCGGGGAGCTGTTTTTT. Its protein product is CASSQVGDTNTGELFF.

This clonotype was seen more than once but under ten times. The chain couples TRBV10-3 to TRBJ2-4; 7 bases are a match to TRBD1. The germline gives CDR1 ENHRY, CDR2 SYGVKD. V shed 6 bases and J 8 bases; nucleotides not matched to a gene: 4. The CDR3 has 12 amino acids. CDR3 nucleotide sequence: TGTGCCATCAGCGACAGGGTAGACATTCAGTACTTC. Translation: CAISDRVDIQYF.

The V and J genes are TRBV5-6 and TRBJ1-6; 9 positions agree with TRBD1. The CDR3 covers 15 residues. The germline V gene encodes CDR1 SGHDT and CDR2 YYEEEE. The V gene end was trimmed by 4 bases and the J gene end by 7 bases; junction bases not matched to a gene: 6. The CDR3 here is CASSETGTGNSPLHF. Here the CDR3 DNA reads TGTGCCAGCAGCGAGACCGGGACAGGGAATTCACCCCTCCACTTT.

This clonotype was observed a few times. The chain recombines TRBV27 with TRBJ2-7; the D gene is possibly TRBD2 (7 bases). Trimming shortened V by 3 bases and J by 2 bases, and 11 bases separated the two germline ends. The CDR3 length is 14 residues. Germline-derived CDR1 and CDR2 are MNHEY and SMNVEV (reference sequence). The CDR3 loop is CASSLGGAAYEQYF. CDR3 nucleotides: TGTGCCAGCAGTTTGGGGGGGGCCGCCTACGAGCAGTACTTC.

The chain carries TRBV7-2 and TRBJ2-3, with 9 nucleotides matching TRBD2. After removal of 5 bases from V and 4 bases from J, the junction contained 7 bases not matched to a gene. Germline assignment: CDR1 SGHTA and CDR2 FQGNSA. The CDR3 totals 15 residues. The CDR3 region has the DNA TGTGCCAGCAGCCCCCTGAGCGGGGGGTCAGATACGCAGTATTTT. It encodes CASSPLSGGSDTQYF.